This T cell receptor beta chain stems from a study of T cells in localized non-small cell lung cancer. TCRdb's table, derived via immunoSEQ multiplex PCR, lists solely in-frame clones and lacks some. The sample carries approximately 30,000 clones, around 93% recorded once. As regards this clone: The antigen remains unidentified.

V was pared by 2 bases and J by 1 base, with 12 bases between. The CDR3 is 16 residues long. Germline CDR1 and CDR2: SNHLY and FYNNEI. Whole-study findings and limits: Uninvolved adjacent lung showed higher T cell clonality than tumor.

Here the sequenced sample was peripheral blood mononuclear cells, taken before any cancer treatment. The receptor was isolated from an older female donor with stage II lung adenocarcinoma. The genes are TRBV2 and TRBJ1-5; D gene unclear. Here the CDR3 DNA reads TGTGCCAGCAGTGAACGTAATAGGGTGAGCAATCAGCCCCAGCATTTT. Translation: CASSERNRVSNQPQHF. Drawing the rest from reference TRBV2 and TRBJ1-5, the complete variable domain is EPEVTQTPSHQVTQMGQEVILRCVPISNHLYFYWYRQILGQKVEFLVSFYNNEISEKSEIFDDQFSVERPDGSNFTLKIRSTKLEDSAMYFCASSERNRVSNQPQHFGDGTRLSIL.